These T cell receptor beta chains were read from a single sample in a study of blood T cell repertoires in COVID-19. Method: immunoSEQ multiplex PCR; TCRdb's copy keeps in-frame clones and lacks some. The table has some 370,000 clones, around 87% seen once. Sequenced: peripheral blood. The receptors originated from a young woman with COVID-19, enrolled during active disease. CDR3s include the opening cysteine and the closing phenylalanine or tryptophan. The order of the fields is clone size, V gene, J gene, D gene, CDR3 DNA, CDR3 protein. The D gene is left open where the match is weak. Clone size is not always given. Where it is, it says once, few, many or a class for expanded clones.

.	TRBV30	TRBJ1-6	.	TGTGCCTGGAGTGGTCTCGGCAGGGGCCGAAAGTCCTATAATTCACCCCTCCACTTT	CAWSGLGRGRKSYNSPLHF
.	TRBV2	TRBJ1-1	TRBD1	TGTGCCAGCAGCCAGGGGGTAGCTTTCTTT	CASSQGVAFF
.	TRBV3-1/TRBV3-2	TRBJ1-1	TRBD1	TGTGCCAGCAGCCAACTAGGACAGGGCGAAGCTTTCTTT	CASSQLGQGEAFF
.	TRBV4-1	TRBJ1-5	.	TGCGCCAGCAGCCAAGAGGAACAGCGGCACCAGCCCCAGCATTTT	CASSQEEQRHQPQHF
few	TRBV18	TRBJ2-1	TRBD1	TGTGCCAGCTCACCCCTACCTCAGGACAGGAGCAATGAGCAGTTCTTC	CASSPLPQDRSNEQFF
.	TRBV7-8	TRBJ2-2	.	TGTGCCAGCAGCTTAGGACGGATGGGGGGACTCGTAGGGGAGCTGTTTTTT	CASSLGRMGGLVGELFF
.	TRBV4-3	TRBJ1-3	.	TGCGCCAGCAGCCAAGATCGTGTGTTGGGGAGCTCTGGAAACACCATATATTTT	CASSQDRVLGSSGNTIYF
once	TRBV29-1	TRBJ1-2	TRBD1	TGCAGCGTACAGACAGGGGTGGGCGGCTACACCTTC	CSVQTGVGGYTF
.	TRBV30	TRBJ1-2	.	TGTGCCTGGAGTACAGGGTACGGGTATGGCTACACCTTC	CAWSTGYGYGYTF
.	TRBV3-1/TRBV3-2	TRBJ2-7	TRBD1	TGTGCCAGCAGCTCAGGGGGCGGCGAGCAGTACTTC	CASSSGGGEQYF
.	TRBV7-9	TRBJ1-2	TRBD1	TGTGCCAGCAGCCCGGGACAGGGTTTAGGTGGCTACACCTTC	CASSPGQGLGGYTF
.	TRBV30	TRBJ1-1	.	TGTGCCTGGGGTACCTATTTGAACACTGAAGCTTTCTTT	CAWGTYLNTEAFF
.	TRBV6-5	TRBJ1-5	.	TGTGCCAGCAAACCGAGACCAGGGAATCAGCCCCAGCATTTT	CASKPRPGNQPQHF
.	TRBV7-8	TRBJ2-3	.	TGTGCCAGCAGCTCAGCCCCCACTAGCAGAACTAGCACAGATACGCAGTATTTT	CASSSAPTSRTSTDTQYF
.	TRBV27	TRBJ2-6	TRBD2	TGTGCCAGCAGTTCAAAGGGGCCGCTAGGGAGGGGACTCTCTGGGGCCAACGTCCTGACTTTC	CASSSKGPLGRGLSGANVLTF
.	TRBV4-2	TRBJ2-7	TRBD2	TGTGCCAGCAGCCAAGATCCTAGCGGGTTTCCGCACGAGCAGTACTTC	CASSQDPSGFPHEQYF
.	TRBV28	TRBJ2-2	TRBD2	TGTGCCAGCAGTTTATTCCCGGGAGGGCCAACCGGGGAGCTGTTTTTT	CASSLFPGGPTGELFF
.	TRBV4-3	TRBJ2-7	TRBD1	TGCGCCAGCAGCTCCGGACAGGGGCCGGCCTACGAGCAGTACTTC	CASSSGQGPAYEQYF
.	TRBV6-5	TRBJ1-1	TRBD1	TGTGCCAGCAGTTACTCGGGAAGGGGGCTCGCTGAAGCTTTCTTT	CASSYSGRGLAEAFF
.	TRBV3-1/TRBV3-2	TRBJ2-7	TRBD2	TGTGCCAGCAGCCAAGATAAGTGGGCGGGAGGGGACGAGCAGTACTTC	CASSQDKWAGGDEQYF
few	TRBV3-1/TRBV3-2	TRBJ2-2	TRBD2	TGTGCCAGCAGCCGCCGGACTAGCGGGGAAGACACCGGGGAGCTGTTTTTT	CASSRRTSGEDTGELFF
.	TRBV19	TRBJ2-3	.	TGTGCCAGTAGTATGGAGTCTAGCTCTGCCACAGATACGCAGTATTTT	CASSMESSSATDTQYF
.	TRBV10-3	TRBJ2-1	TRBD2	TGTGCCATCAGTGGGTCGACTAGCGGGAGCTCCTACAATGAGCAGTTCTTC	CAISGSTSGSSYNEQFF
.	TRBV4-2	TRBJ2-3	TRBD2	TGTGCCAGCAGCCAAGCGATGGCAGCGGGAGGGAGCACAGATACGCAGTATTTT	CASSQAMAAGGSTDTQYF
once	TRBV11-2	TRBJ2-1	TRBD2	TGTGCCAGCAGCTTACAGCGGGAGGCCTACAATGAGCAGTTCTTC	CASSLQREAYNEQFF
.	TRBV27	TRBJ2-1	TRBD2	TGTGCCAGCAGTACGACTAGCGGGTGGAGCTCCTACAATGAGCAGTTCTTC	CASSTTSGWSSYNEQFF
.	TRBV4-1	TRBJ1-1	.	TGCGCCAGCAGCCAAGAGGACAGGAACACTGAAGCTTTCTTT	CASSQEDRNTEAFF
.	TRBV11-3	TRBJ1-1	.	TGTGCCAGCAGCCTACTCAGGGATACTGAAGCTTTCTTT	CASSLLRDTEAFF
.	TRBV19	TRBJ1-5	.	TGTGCCAGTAACACGGGAAAGAGCAATCAGCCCCAGCATTTT	CASNTGKSNQPQHF
.	TRBV30	TRBJ2-7	TRBD2	TGTGCCTGGAGTGTCGCTCTAGCGGGAGTAAGCGAGCAGTACTTC	CAWSVALAGVSEQYF
once	TRBV5-1	TRBJ2-7	TRBD1	TGCGCCAGCAGCTTCCGGGACAGCAATTCCTACGAGCAGTACTTC	CASSFRDSNSYEQYF
.	TRBV10-2	TRBJ1-1	TRBD1	TGCGCCAGCAGGGGACAGGCTCCCCCTGAAGCTTTCTTT	CASRGQAPPEAFF
.	TRBV6-6	TRBJ2-7	.	TGTGCCAGCAGTTACTGGCAGGGTGGCGAGCAGTACTTC	CASSYWQGGEQYF
.	TRBV4-1	TRBJ1-6	TRBD1	TGCGCCAGCAGCTTCAGAGACAGGGGGGATGGTTCACCCCTCCACTTT	CASSFRDRGDGSPLHF
.	TRBV11-2	TRBJ1-4	.	TGTGCCAGCAGCTCGGACGGGAGCGAGAGGGAAAAACTGTTTTTT	CASSSDGSEREKLFF
.	TRBV2	TRBJ2-1	.	TGTGCCAGCCTTCGGGATCCCGACGGCAATGAGCAGTTCTTC	CASLRDPDGNEQFF
once	TRBV29-1	TRBJ1-1	.	TGCAGCGTTGTACAGGGAGACATGAACACTGAAGCTTTCTTT	CSVVQGDMNTEAFF
.	TRBV4-2	TRBJ1-3	.	TGTGCCAGCAGCCCCGAGGCAGGGGTCTCTGGAAACACCATATATTTT	CASSPEAGVSGNTIYF
.	TRBV7-8	TRBJ2-2	.	TGTGCCAGCACCCAAATCAGGGACGGGGAGCTGTTTTTT	CASTQIRDGELFF
.	TRBV10-3	TRBJ1-1	TRBD1	TGTGCCACCGGACAGGGAGAGTCTGAAGCTTTCTTT	CATGQGESEAFF
once	TRBV11-3	TRBJ1-1	.	TGTGCCAGCAGCATGGGCCCAGTCAGGGAAGCTTTCTTT	CASSMGPVREAFF
.	TRBV6-5	TRBJ1-2	TRBD1	TGTGCCAGCAGTATGGACAGGCTCCTTGGCTACACCTTC	CASSMDRLLGYTF
.	TRBV18	TRBJ2-5	TRBD1	TGTGCCAGCTCACCTAGGACAGGGAGCGAGACCCAGTACTTC	CASSPRTGSETQYF
many	TRBV27	TRBJ2-3	.	TGTGCCAGCAGTTTGACTCGCACAGATACGCAGTATTTT	CASSLTRTDTQYF
.	TRBV9	TRBJ2-3	TRBD2	TGTGCCAGCAGCGTGACTAGCGGGATCGATACGCAGTATTTT	CASSVTSGIDTQYF
once	TRBV18	TRBJ2-5	TRBD2	TGTGCCAGCTCACCACCAAGCGGGAGGAGGGAGACCCAGTACTTC	CASSPPSGRRETQYF
.	TRBV5-7	TRBJ2-7	TRBD2	TGTGCCAGCAGCTTGCCTCTTCTAGCGGGAGTCCCGAGCTCCTACGAGCAGTACTTC	CASSLPLLAGVPSSYEQYF
.	TRBV28	TRBJ2-4	.	TGTGCCAGCAACGAGGGTACGGCCAAAAACATTCAGTACTTC	CASNEGTAKNIQYF
.	TRBV2	TRBJ1-2	.	TGTGCCAGCAGTGAAGCGCGGGGCAGGCCGTCATTAACCTTC	CASSEARGRPSLTF
.	TRBV2	TRBJ1-2	.	TGTGCCAGCAGTGATCAGGGTAGGGGCTACACCTTC	CASSDQGRGYTF
.	TRBV29-1	TRBJ1-1	.	TGCAGCGTTGTCCTATCTTTGAACACTGAAGCTTTCTTT	CSVVLSLNTEAFF
.	TRBV5-1	TRBJ2-4	.	TGCGCCAGCAGCAGCCTCGGTAGCGCCAAAAACATTCAGTACTTC	CASSSLGSAKNIQYF
once	TRBV6-5	TRBJ1-2	.	TGTGCCAGCCTCCCTAGGGGGTGGCATGGCTACACCTTC	CASLPRGWHGYTF
.	TRBV10-3	TRBJ2-7	.	TGTGCCATCAGCCTCAGGGGATACGAGCAGTACTTC	CAISLRGYEQYF